This TCR beta chain originates from a study of CD8 T cells in ankylosing spondylitis. Overall study findings and caveats: Earlier studies detected some motif variants in reactive arthritis synovial fluid and blood. Characteristic, it appeared, of ankylosing spondylitis blood was a TCR beta motif of seven or eight highly homologous variants.

On this clonotype: Its specificity is unknown.

TCRdb called the 5' RACE reads again in MiXCR, with one record for every CDR3 protein. The table includes about 150,000 distinct CDR3 sequences, more than 40% detected once. Looked up from germline, CDR1 is SEHNR and CDR2 is FQNEAQ (reference sequence). The CDR3 covers 13 residues. V lost 1 base and J lost 11, with 12 bases in between. The sequence derives from a male donor with ankylosing spondylitis. The J gene is TRBJ2-4, the V gene TRBV7-9, with D tentatively TRBD1 (6 bases). Material: synovial fluid, either unsorted or a sorted T cell fraction (not recorded which). The CDR3: CASSLGAGALQYF. The DNA for the CDR3 is TGTGCCAGCAGCTTAGGGGCAGGGGCGCTTCAGTACTTC.